Following are 21 T cell receptor beta chains from one sample sequenced in a study of blood T cell repertoires in COVID-19. Here immunoSEQ multiplex PCR was the method, and the copy in TCRdb shows in-frame clones only, minus some. The data show 250,000 to 350,000 clones, nearly 90% seen once. The sequencing input was PBMCs or T cells enriched from blood (not recorded which). These receptors came from a woman between 25 and 40 years old who had recovered from COVID-19.

This clone has just one count. The chain couples TRBV4-1 to TRBJ2-7; D is unclear. The CDR3 consists of 12 residues. The germline V gene encodes CDR1 MGHRA and CDR2 YSYEKL. V was pared by 4 bases and J by 9 bases, with 13 bases between. The CDR3 region is CASSPPSGGQYF. CDR3 DNA: TGCGCCAGCAGCCCCCCCTCCGGCGGGCAGTACTTC.

V is TRBV19 and J is TRBJ1-3, with D maybe TRBD1 (5 bases). Germline assignment: CDR1 LNHDA and CDR2 SQIVND (reference sequence). This CDR3 has 15 amino acids. Trimming stripped 3 bases from V and 2 bases from J, with 11 bases between. In nucleotides, the CDR3 is TGTGCCAGTAGTATGTTGGGGGGAACTGGAAACACCATATATTTT. It translates to CASSMLGGTGNTIYF. The entire variable domain, with the rest obtained from reference TRBV19 and TRBJ1-3, is as follows: DGGITQSPKYLFRKEGQNVTLSCEQNLNHDAMYWYRQDPGQGLRLIYYSQIVNDFQKGDIAEGYSVSREKKESFPLTVTSAQKNPTAFYLCASSMLGGTGNTIYFGEGSWLTVV.

The rearrangement links TRBV5-8 to TRBJ1-4; 11 bases agree with TRBD1. Germline loops: CDR1 SGHTS, CDR2 YDEGEE. Trimming took 4 bases from V and 7 from J; bases not matched to a gene: 6. CDR3 length: 15 residues. CDR3: CASSRTGTGGEKLFF. The CDR3 DNA reads as TGTGCCAGCAGCCGCACCGGGACAGGGGGTGAAAAACTGTTTTTT. Combining the CDR3 with reference TRBV5-8 and TRBJ1-4 gives the whole variable domain EAGVTQSPTHLIKTRGQQATLRCSPISGHTSVYWYQQALGLGLQFLLWYDEGEERNRGNFPPRFSGRQFPNYSSELNVNALELEDSALYLCASSRTGTGGEKLFFGSGTQLSVL.

This clone was found once. V gene TRBV9 combines with J gene TRBJ1-5; D unclear. The V end lost 0 bases, the J end lost 6 bases, and 10 bases lay between the germline ends. This CDR3 comprises 14 residues. CDR1 and CDR2 (germline): SGDLS, YYNGEE. The DNA of the CDR3 is TGTGCCAGCAGCGTAGACGGGGTGGGTCAGCCCCAGCATTTT. Residues: CASSVDGVGQPQHF.

The CDR3 nucleotides are TGTGCCAGCAGCATGGGACAGGGACCCTACGAGCAGTACTTC. Protein product: CASSMGQGPYEQYF. This chain connects TRBV9 to TRBJ2-7; TRBD1 agrees at 9 bases. The germline CDR1 and CDR2 sequences are SGDLS and YYNGEE. The CDR3 totals 14 residues. Trimming removed 4 bases from V and 2 bases from J; junction bases left unmatched: 4.

The chain joins TRBV19 to TRBJ1-4; maybe TRBD1 (5 bases). Trimming stripped 3 bases from V and 8 bases from J, with 10 bases between. The CDR3 loop spans 13 amino acids. From germline, CDR1 is LNHDA and CDR2 SQIVND (reference sequence). CDR3 sequence reads: CASSIGRAEKLFF. In nucleotides, the CDR3 is TGTGCCAGTAGTATCGGCAGGGCCGAAAAACTGTTTTTT.

J is TRBJ1-1 and V is TRBV15, with 11 nucleotides matching TRBD1. The CDR3 loop spans 18 amino acids. CDR1 is LNHNV, CDR2 YYDKDF, per germline (reference sequence). J gave up 1 base and V 1 base, and 8 bases lay outside the gene matches. CDR3 region: CATSRADRGLGANTEAFF. In DNA, the CDR3 is TGTGCCACCAGCAGAGCGGACAGGGGGCTAGGGGCGAACACTGAAGCTTTCTTT.

This clone was picked up one time. The chain joins TRBV9 to TRBJ1-2, with a weak D call TRBD1 (6 bases). Trimming shortened V by 3 bases and J by 6 bases, and 15 bases separated the two germline ends. The length of the CDR3 is 14 residues. Germline V gene data show CDR1 as SGDLS and CDR2 as YYNGEE. This chain's CDR3 is CASSANGGPDGYTF. The CDR3 region has the DNA TGTGCCAGCAGCGCGAACGGGGGGCCGGATGGCTACACCTTC.

The chain combines TRBV6-4 with TRBJ1-5; D is perhaps TRBD1 (5 bases). V was shortened by 3 bases and J by 5 bases, with 17 bases between the two germline ends. CDR3 size: 16 residues. The germline V gene encodes CDR1 MRHNA and CDR2 SNTAGT. The CDR3 DNA sequence: TGTGCCAGCAGTGATCGGGGGAAAGGACACCATCAGCCCCAGCATTTT. Translating it yields CASSDRGKGHHQPQHF.

CDR3 in amino acids: CASDPGQGNYGYTF. The CDR3 nucleotides are TGTGCCAGCGACCCCGGACAGGGGAACTATGGCTACACCTTC. This rearrangement joins TRBV30 to TRBJ1-2, with TRBD1 matching 9 bases. The V and J ends lost 8 bases and 2 bases, in that order; junction bases with no gene match: 9. Germline V gene lookup returns CDR1 GTSNPN and CDR2 SVGIG (reference sequence). The CDR3 spans 14 residues.

This rearrangement joins TRBV30 to TRBJ1-4, with a possible D match to TRBD1 (5 bases). The CDR3 runs 13 residues. V was clipped by 4 bases and J by 8 bases, with 14 bases between them. The germline V gene encodes CDR1 GTSNPN and CDR2 SVGIG (reference sequence). The CDR3 loop is CAWNGGIWEKLFF. The CDR3 nucleotides read TGTGCCTGGAACGGGGGAATCTGGGAAAAACTGTTTTTT.

This chain joins TRBV6-5 and TRBJ1-5; D might be TRBD1 (6 bases). The V end lost 8 bases, the J end lost 4 bases, and 15 bases lay between the germline ends. The germline V gene has CDR1 MNHEY and CDR2 SVGAGI. The CDR3 has 14 amino acids. The CDR3 region has the DNA TGTGCCAGCGGTAGGGGGGGGCGGAATCAGCCCCAGCATTTT. Amino acids: CASGRGGRNQPQHF.

In DNA, the CDR3 is TGTGCCAGCAGAGTGGGGGGGGGCGCTAATGAAAAACTGTTTTTT. Translation gives CASRVGGGANEKLFF. This chain links TRBV5-4 with TRBJ1-4, with a possible D match to TRBD1 (6 bases). The length of the CDR3 is 15 residues. V lost 5 bases and J lost 3, with 14 bases in between. Per germline, CDR1 SGHNT and CDR2 YYREEE (reference sequence).

This chain joins TRBV9 and TRBJ2-3, with TRBD2 matching over 9 bases. The CDR3 contains 13 residues. CDR1 is SGDLS and CDR2 is YYNGEE in the germline V gene. J lost 14 bases, V lost 2 bases, and 9 bases had no gene match. The CDR3 reads CASSVLSSGVTYF. For the CDR3, the DNA is TGTGCCAGCAGCGTGTTGTCTAGCGGGGTCACGTATTTT.

The J gene is TRBJ2-7, the V gene TRBV7-2; the match to TRBD2 covers 13 bases. Trimming at V came to 5 bases and at J to 12 bases, leaving 4 bases not matched to a gene. The CDR3 runs 12 residues. Per germline, CDR1 SGHTA and CDR2 FQGNSA. CDR3 DNA: TGTGCCAGCAGCCTACTAGCGGGGGGGCTGTACTTC. Translating gives CASSLLAGGLYF.

DNA of the CDR3: TGTGCCAGCAGCGCCGGGGACAGGGCCCGCACAGATACGCAGTATTTT. Protein product: CASSAGDRARTDTQYF. The rearrangement joins TRBV7-9 to TRBJ2-3, with 9 bases matching TRBD1. The V and J ends lost 5 bases and 1 base, in that order; junction bases with no gene match: 7. CDR1 SEHNR and CDR2 FQNEAQ come from the germline V gene (reference sequence). This CDR3 contains 16 residues.

The CDR3: CASSPSAGGYYNEQFF. The CDR3 DNA sequence: TGTGCCAGCAGCCCCTCGGCGGGGGGCTACTACAATGAGCAGTTCTTC. V is TRBV7-3 and J is TRBJ2-1, with TRBD2 matching over 8 bases. Germline CDR1 and CDR2: SGHTA and FQGTGA. The V segment lost 5 bases and the J segment 3 bases; nucleotides outside the gene matches: 9. This CDR3 spans 16 amino acids.

The CDR3 loop is CARSRAGFRGNTIYF. The CDR3 DNA reads as TGTGCCAGAAGCCGAGCAGGGTTTCGTGGAAACACCATATATTTT. The chain recombines TRBV5-3 with TRBJ1-3, with D tentatively TRBD1 (5 bases). TRBV5-3 is placed among ORFs of uncertain function. This CDR3 is 15 amino acids long. V was shortened by 4 bases and J by 3 bases, with 14 bases between the two germline ends.

The genes are TRBV11-2 and TRBJ2-4; 9 nucleotides align to TRBD1. The CDR3 length is 18 residues. The germline V gene has CDR1 SGHAT and CDR2 FQNNGV. V shed 4 bases, J shed 0 bases, and the junction held 10 bases outside the gene matches. CDR3 protein: CASSSPGQGILAKNIQYF. The CDR3 region has the DNA TGTGCCAGCAGCTCCCCGGGACAGGGTATACTAGCCAAAAACATTCAGTACTTC.

This clone appeared a single time. This sequence joins TRBV9 and TRBJ1-5, with D unclear. The CDR3 spans 12 residues. V lost 6 bases and J 7 bases, leaving 11 bases between the germline ends. Germline loops: CDR1 SGDLS, CDR2 YYNGEE. For the CDR3, the DNA is TGTGCCAGCACACCGGAGGGCCAGCCCCAGCATTTT. Translated, it gives CASTPEGQPQHF.

V and J are TRBV5-1 and TRBJ1-2, with D perhaps TRBD1 (5 bases). The CDR3 contains 13 residues. Germline V lookup: CDR1 SGHRS, CDR2 YFSETQ. Trimming removed 4 bases at V and 4 bases at J, with 11 bases between. DNA of the CDR3: TGCGCCAGCAGCCAAGACAGCCCCTATGGCTACACCTTC. It codes for CASSQDSPYGYTF.